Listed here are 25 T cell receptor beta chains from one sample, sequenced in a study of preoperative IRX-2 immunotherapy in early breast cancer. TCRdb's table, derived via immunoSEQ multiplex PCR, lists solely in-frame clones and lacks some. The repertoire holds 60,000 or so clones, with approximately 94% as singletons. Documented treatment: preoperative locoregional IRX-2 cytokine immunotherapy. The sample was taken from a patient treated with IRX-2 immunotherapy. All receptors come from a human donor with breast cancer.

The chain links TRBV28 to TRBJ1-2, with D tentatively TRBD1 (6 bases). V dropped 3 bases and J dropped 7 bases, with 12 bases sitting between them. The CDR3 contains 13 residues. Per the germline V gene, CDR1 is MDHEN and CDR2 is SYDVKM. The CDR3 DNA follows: TGTGCCAGCAGTTTTCAGGGGCTCTCTGGCTACACCTTC. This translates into CASSFQGLSGYTF.

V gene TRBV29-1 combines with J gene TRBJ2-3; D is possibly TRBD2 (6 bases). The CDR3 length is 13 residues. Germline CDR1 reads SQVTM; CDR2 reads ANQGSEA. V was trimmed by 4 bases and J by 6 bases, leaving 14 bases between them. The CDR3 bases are TGCAGCGTTGGATTACTAGCTGGGGATACGCAGTATTTT. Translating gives CSVGLLAGDTQYF.

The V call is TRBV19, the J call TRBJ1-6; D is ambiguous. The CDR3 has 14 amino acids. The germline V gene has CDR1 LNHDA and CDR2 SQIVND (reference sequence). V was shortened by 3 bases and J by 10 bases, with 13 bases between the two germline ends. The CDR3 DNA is TGTGCCAGTAGTATCTCCGGGGAGTACTCACCCCTCCACTTT. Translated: CASSISGEYSPLHF.

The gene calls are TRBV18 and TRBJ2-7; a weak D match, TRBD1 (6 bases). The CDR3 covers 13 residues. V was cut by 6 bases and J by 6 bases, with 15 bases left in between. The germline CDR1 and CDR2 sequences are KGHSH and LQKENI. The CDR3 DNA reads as TGTGCCAGCTCCCCCTTAGGGGGATCCGAGCAGTACTTC. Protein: CASSPLGGSEQYF.

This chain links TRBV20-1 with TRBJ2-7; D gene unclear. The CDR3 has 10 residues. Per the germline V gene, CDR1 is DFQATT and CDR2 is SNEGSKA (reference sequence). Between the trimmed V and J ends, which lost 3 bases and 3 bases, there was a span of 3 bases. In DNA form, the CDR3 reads TGCAGTGCTAGGTTCTACGAGCAGTACTTC. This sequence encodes CSARFYEQYF.

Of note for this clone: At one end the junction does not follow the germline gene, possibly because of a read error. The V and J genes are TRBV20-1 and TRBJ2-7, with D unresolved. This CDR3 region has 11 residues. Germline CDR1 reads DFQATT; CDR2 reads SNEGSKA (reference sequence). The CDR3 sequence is CSASLPTFLSF. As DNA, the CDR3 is TGCAGTGCTAGCCTGCCGACTTTCCTTTCTTTC.

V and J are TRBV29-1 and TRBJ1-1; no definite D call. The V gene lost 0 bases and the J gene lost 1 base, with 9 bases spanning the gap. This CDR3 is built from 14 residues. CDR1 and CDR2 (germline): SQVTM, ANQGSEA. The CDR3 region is CSVEDSGENTEAFF. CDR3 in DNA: TGCAGCGTTGAAGATTCTGGCGAGAACACTGAAGCTTTCTTT.

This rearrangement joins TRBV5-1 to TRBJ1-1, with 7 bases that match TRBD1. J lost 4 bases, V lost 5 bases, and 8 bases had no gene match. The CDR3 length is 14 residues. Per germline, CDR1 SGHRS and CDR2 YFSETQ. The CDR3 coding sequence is TGCGCCAGCAGTCGCGACAGGGTAGGCACTGAAGCTTTCTTT. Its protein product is CASSRDRVGTEAFF.

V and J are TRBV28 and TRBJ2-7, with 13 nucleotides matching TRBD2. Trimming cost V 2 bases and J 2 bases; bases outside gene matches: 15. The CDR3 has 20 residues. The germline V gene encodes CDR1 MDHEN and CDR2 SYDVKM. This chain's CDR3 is CASSLDILGTSGTTPYEQYF. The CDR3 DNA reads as TGTGCCAGCAGTTTAGATATACTAGGGACTAGCGGGACTACTCCCTACGAGCAGTACTTC.

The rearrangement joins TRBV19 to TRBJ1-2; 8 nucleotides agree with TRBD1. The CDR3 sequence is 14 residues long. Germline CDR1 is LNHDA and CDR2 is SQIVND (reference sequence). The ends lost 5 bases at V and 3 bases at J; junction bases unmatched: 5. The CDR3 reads CASSGVGQDYGYTF. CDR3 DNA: TGTGCCAGTAGTGGGGTGGGACAGGACTATGGCTACACCTTC.

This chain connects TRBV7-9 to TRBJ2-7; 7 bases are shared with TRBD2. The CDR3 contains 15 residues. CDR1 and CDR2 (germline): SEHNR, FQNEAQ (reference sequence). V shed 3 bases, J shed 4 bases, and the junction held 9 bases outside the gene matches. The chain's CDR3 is CASSFQWGGEYEQYF. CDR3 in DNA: TGTGCCAGCAGCTTCCAATGGGGAGGGGAGTACGAGCAGTACTTC.

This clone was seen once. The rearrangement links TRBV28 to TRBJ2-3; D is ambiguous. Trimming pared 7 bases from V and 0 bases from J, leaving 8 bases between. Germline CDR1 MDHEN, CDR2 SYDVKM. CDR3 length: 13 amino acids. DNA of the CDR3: TGTGCCAGCACCAGCGCTAGCACAGATACGCAGTATTTT. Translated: CASTSASTDTQYF.

The CDR3 loop is CSAAERGAQYF. The CDR3 nucleotides are TGCAGTGCCGCGGAGCGGGGTGCGCAGTATTTT. This rearrangement joins TRBV20-1 to TRBJ2-3; TRBD2 agrees at 7 bases. This CDR3 is 11 amino acids long. V lost 6 bases and J lost 10; bases outside the gene matches: 7. Germline CDR1 reads DFQATT; CDR2 reads SNEGSKA (reference sequence).

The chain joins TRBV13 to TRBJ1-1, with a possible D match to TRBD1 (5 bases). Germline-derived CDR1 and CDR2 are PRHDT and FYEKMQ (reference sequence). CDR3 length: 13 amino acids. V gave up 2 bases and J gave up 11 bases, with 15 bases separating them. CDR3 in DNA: TGTGCCAGCAGCTTACAGGGTTTTATTGGGGCTTTCTTT. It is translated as CASSLQGFIGAFF.

CDR3 protein: CASTWEGSRTDTQYF. CDR3 DNA sequence: TGTGCCAGCACCTGGGAGGGGAGCCGCACAGATACGCAGTATTTT. The chain has TRBV28 and TRBJ2-3, with TRBD2 matching 7 bases. Germline lookup yields CDR1 MDHEN and CDR2 SYDVKM. V lost 7 bases and J lost 1; bases outside the gene matches: 8. CDR3 length: 15 residues.

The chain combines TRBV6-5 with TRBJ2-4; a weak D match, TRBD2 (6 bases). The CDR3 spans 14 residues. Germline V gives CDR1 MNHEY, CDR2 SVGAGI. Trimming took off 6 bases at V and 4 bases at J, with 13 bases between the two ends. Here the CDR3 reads CASSPPRGKNIQYF. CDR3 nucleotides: TGTGCCAGCAGCCCTCCGCGGGGTAAAAACATTCAGTACTTC.

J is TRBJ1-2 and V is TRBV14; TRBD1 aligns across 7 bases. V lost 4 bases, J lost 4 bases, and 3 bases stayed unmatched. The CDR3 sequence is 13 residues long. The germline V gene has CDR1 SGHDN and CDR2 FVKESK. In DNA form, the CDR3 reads TGTGCCAGCAGCCTGAGACAGGGCTATGGCTACACCTTC. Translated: CASSLRQGYGYTF.

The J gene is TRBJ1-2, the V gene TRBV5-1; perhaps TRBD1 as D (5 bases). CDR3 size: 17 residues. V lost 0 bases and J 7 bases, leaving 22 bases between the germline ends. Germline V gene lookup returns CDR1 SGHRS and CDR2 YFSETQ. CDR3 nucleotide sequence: TGCGCCAGCAGCTTGGGTACCGGGACCGGAGACCCCGGTGGCTACACCTTC. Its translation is CASSLGTGTGDPGGYTF.

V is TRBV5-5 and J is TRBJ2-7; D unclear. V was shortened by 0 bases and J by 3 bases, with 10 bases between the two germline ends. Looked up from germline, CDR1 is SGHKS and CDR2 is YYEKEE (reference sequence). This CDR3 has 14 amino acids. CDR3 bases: TGTGCCAGCAGCTTGGGGAACAGTTTCTACGAGCAGTACTTC. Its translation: CASSLGNSFYEQYF. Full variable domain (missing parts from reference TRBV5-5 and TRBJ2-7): DAGVTQSPTHLIKTRGQQVTLRCSPISGHKSVSWYQQVLGQGPQFIFQYYEKEERGRGNFPDRFSARQFPNYSSELNVNALLLGDSALYLCASSLGNSFYEQYFGPGTRLTVT.

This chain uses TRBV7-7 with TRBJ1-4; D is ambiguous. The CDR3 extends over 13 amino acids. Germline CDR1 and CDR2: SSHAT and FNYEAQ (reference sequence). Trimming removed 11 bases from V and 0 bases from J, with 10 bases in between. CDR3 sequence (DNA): TGTGCCCAGCACGGTTCAACTAATGAAAAACTGTTTTTT. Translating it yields CAQHGSTNEKLFF.

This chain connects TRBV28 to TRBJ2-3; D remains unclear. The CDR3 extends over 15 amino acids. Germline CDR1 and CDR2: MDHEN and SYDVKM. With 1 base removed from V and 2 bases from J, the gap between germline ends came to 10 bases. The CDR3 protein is CASSLFRAITDTQYF. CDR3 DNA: TGTGCCAGCAGTTTATTCAGAGCCATCACAGATACGCAGTATTTT.

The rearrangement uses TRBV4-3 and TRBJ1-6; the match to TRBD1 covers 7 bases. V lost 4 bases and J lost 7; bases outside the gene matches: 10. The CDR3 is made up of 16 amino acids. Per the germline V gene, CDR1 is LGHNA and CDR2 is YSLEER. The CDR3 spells CASSPGTGTENSPLHF. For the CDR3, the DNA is TGCGCCAGCAGCCCGGGAACCGGGACAGAAAATTCACCCCTCCACTTT.

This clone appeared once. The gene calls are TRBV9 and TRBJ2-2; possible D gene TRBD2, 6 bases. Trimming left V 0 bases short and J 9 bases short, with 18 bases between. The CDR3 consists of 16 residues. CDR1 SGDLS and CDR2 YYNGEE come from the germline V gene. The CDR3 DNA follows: TGTGCCAGCAGCGTAGAAAAAGTAGTGGCGGGGCGGGAGCTGTTTTTT. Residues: CASSVEKVVAGRELFF.

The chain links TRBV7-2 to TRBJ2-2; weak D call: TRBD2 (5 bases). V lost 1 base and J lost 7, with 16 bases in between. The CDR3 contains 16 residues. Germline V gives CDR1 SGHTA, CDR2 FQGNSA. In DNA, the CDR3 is TGTGCCAGCAGCTTAGTAGGGATTTCGGCGGGCGGGGAGCTGTTTTTT. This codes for CASSLVGISAGGELFF.

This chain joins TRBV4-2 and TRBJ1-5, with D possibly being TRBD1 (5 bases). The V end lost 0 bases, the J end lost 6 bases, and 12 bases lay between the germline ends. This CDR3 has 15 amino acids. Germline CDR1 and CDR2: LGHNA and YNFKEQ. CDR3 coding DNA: TGTGCCAGCAGCCAAGATCTAGGGGTCAGTCAGCCCCAGCATTTT. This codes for CASSQDLGVSQPQHF.